The 9 T cell receptor beta chains below come from one sample, sequenced in a study of OX40 agonist ivuxolimab in advanced cancers. Using immunoSEQ multiplex PCR, the repertoire was profiled, and TCRdb retains in-frame clones only, with some absent. The sample has almost 85,000 clones; about 88% are singletons. Sequencing was performed on CD4+ or CD8+ T cells sorted from blood, taken in a trial of the OX40 agonist ivuxolimab. The receptors derive from an adult with an advanced solid tumor such as melanoma, head and neck, liver or kidney cancer.

The rearrangement joins TRBV28 to TRBJ2-1; 10 nucleotides match TRBD2. Germline V lookup: CDR1 MDHEN, CDR2 SYDVKM. The length of the CDR3 is 13 residues. The DNA of the CDR3 is TGTGTGACTATAGCGGGAGGAGAGGGTGAGCAGTTCTTC. This sequence encodes CVTIAGGEGEQFF.

The chain couples TRBV5-1 to TRBJ1-3; TRBD1 aligns across 7 bases. Germline CDR1 SGHRS, CDR2 YFSETQ. CDR3 length: 15 residues. The ends lost 0 bases at V and 6 bases at J; junction bases unmatched: 6. CDR3 loop: CASSLGGTELNTIYF. The CDR3 nucleotides read TGCGCCAGCAGCTTGGGGGGGACAGAATTAAACACCATATATTTT.

The chain uses TRBV27 and TRBJ1-5; D is ambiguous. The V end was cut by 2 bases, the J end by 1 base, with 12 bases between. The CDR3 contains 16 residues. CDR1 and CDR2 (germline): MNHEY, SMNVEV (reference sequence). CDR3 sequence: CASSLAGLQSNQPQHF. In nucleotides, the CDR3 is TGTGCCAGCAGTTTAGCAGGTCTCCAGAGCAATCAGCCCCAGCATTTT.

The CDR3 reads CASSQVSGGNYGYTF. The CDR3 coding sequence is TGCGCCAGCAGCCAAGTATCAGGGGGCAACTATGGCTACACCTTC. V and J are TRBV4-3 and TRBJ1-2; 8 nucleotides line up with TRBD1. There are 15 residues in the CDR3. In germline, CDR1 is LGHNA, CDR2 YSLEER. Unmatched junction bases numbered 3, after V lost 1 base and J lost 2 bases.

This clone was picked up one time. This chain connects TRBV4-3 to TRBJ2-3; D gene unclear. The CDR3 is made up of 16 amino acids. Per the germline V gene, CDR1 is LGHNA and CDR2 is YSLEER. V lost 1 base to trimming and J lost 0 bases, with 11 bases between them. CDR3 in DNA: TGCGCCAGCAGCCAAGGTCACGGGTTTAGCACAGATACGCAGTATTTT. The encoded protein is CASSQGHGFSTDTQYF.

This chain connects TRBV6-6 to TRBJ1-4; D gene uncertain. The CDR3 is made up of 14 amino acids. Germline assignment: CDR1 MNHNY and CDR2 SVGAGI (reference sequence). Trimming left V 6 bases short and J 0 bases short, with 8 bases between. The CDR3, as DNA: TGTGCCAGCAGACACAGCGCAACTAATGAAAAACTGTTTTTT. This sequence encodes CASRHSATNEKLFF.

The chain couples TRBV19 to TRBJ2-7; D possibly uses TRBD1 or TRBD2 (7 bases each). The germline V and J ends were trimmed by 3 bases and 5 bases, with 20 bases remaining between them. The CDR3 spans 16 residues. CDR1 and CDR2 from the germline V gene are LNHDA and SQIVND (reference sequence). CDR3 sequence: CASSISQGGTNNEQYV. The CDR3 DNA sequence: TGTGCCAGTAGTATTTCCCAGGGGGGGACAAATAACGAGCAGTACGTC.

The chain combines TRBV4-2 with TRBJ2-2; D gene ambiguous. Germline-derived CDR1 and CDR2 are LGHNA and YNFKEQ. This CDR3 is 14 amino acids long. The V and J ends lost 4 bases and 1 base respectively, with 7 bases between them. CDR3 DNA sequence: TGTGCCAGCAGCCGCCGGAGGAACACCGGGGAGCTGTTTTTT. Its protein product is CASSRRRNTGELFF.

The J gene is TRBJ1-1, the V gene TRBV18, with D tentatively TRBD1 (5 bases). CDR1 KGHSH and CDR2 LQKENI come from the germline V gene. V lost 3 bases and J lost 4, with 6 bases in between. The CDR3 loop spans 12 amino acids. CDR3 sequence reads: CASSPGLTEAFF. DNA of the CDR3: TGTGCCAGCTCACCGGGGCTCACTGAAGCTTTCTTT.